These 9 T cell receptor beta chains originate from one sample sequenced in a study of blood T cell repertoires in COVID-19. TCRdb's table, derived via immunoSEQ multiplex PCR, lists solely in-frame clones and lacks some. The sample contains about 75,000 clones, approximately 80% of which appear only once. The sequencing input was peripheral blood. All receptors come from a woman aged 50 to 60 with acute or convalescent COVID-19.

Only a few counts were recorded for this clone. The chain uses TRBV9 and TRBJ1-3, with TRBD1 identical over 7 bases. The trim removed 4 bases at V and 7 bases at J, leaving 14 bases unmatched. This CDR3 is 16 amino acids long. CDR1 and CDR2 (germline): SGDLS, YYNGEE. The CDR3 region is CASSPRQGRLVNTIYF. The DNA for the CDR3 is TGTGCCAGCAGCCCTCGACAGGGAAGGTTGGTTAACACCATATATTTT.

V gene TRBV9 combines with J gene TRBJ1-2; 8 bases match TRBD1. The CDR3 runs to 13 residues. Germline CDR1 and CDR2: SGDLS and YYNGEE. V lost 6 bases, J lost 4 bases, and 5 bases stayed unmatched. The CDR3 reads CASNPGGSYGYTF. The CDR3 DNA sequence: TGTGCCAGCAACCCAGGGGGCAGCTATGGCTACACCTTC.

This clone was found once. This chain joins TRBV11-2 and TRBJ2-2, with 7 bases aligning to TRBD1. The CDR3 sequence is 17 residues long. V lost 5 bases and J lost 1; bases outside the gene matches: 10. Germline V gene data show CDR1 as SGHAT and CDR2 as FQNNGV. CDR3 in amino acids: CASSQTDRVGNTGELFF. The CDR3 nucleotides are TGTGCCAGCAGCCAAACCGACAGGGTGGGGAACACCGGGGAGCTGTTTTTT.

DNA for the CDR3: TGTGCCAGCAGCTTGGAGGGACAGGGGGCACTAGGGGCCAACGTCCTGACTTTC. Residues: CASSLEGQGALGANVLTF. This sequence joins TRBV5-5 and TRBJ2-6; 12 nucleotides agree with TRBD1. The CDR3 runs to 18 residues. The V gene's germline CDR1 is SGHKS and CDR2 YYEKEE (reference sequence). V dropped 0 bases and J dropped 4; count of bases not matched to a gene: 5.

This clone was seen a few times. The chain uses TRBV2 and TRBJ2-1; 9 nucleotides match TRBD2. Germline V gene sequence: CDR1 SNHLY, CDR2 FYNNEI. This CDR3 region has 15 residues. V gave up 4 bases and J gave up 9 bases; unmatched junction bases: 10. The CDR3: CASSAYAGGSGEQFF. The CDR3 region has the DNA TGTGCCAGCAGTGCTTATGCGGGGGGGAGCGGTGAGCAGTTCTTC.

This clone appeared once. The genes are TRBV10-1 and TRBJ2-3; D might be TRBD2 (5 bases). Trimming removed 10 bases at V and 6 bases at J, with 8 bases between. Germline assignment: CDR1 WNHNN and CDR2 SYGVQD (reference sequence). The CDR3 spans 10 residues. The CDR3 DNA follows: TGCGCCATCCCGGGGGATACGCAGTATTTT. The encoded protein is CAIPGDTQYF.

This chain links TRBV12-3 or TRBV12-4 with TRBJ2-1; D possibly corresponds to TRBD1 (6 bases). The CDR3 runs 12 residues. The V and J ends lost 7 bases and 6 bases respectively, with 10 bases between them. The CDR3: CASKGDPNEQFF. CDR3 nucleotides: TGTGCCAGCAAGGGGGATCCCAATGAGCAGTTCTTC.

The chain employs TRBV20-1 and TRBJ2-1, with TRBD1 matching over 11 bases. The germline V gene encodes CDR1 DFQATT and CDR2 SNEGSKA (reference sequence). V trimming: 3 bases; J trimming: 5 bases; junction bases outside the gene matches: 6. CDR3 size: 15 residues. The DNA of the CDR3 is TGCAGTGCTAGTCGGGGACAGGGGGTGAACAATGAGCAGTTCTTC. Its protein product is CSASRGQGVNNEQFF.

The chain uses TRBV5-1 and TRBJ2-7; weak D call: TRBD1 (5 bases). V was shortened by 1 base and J by 3 bases, with 11 bases between the two germline ends. The CDR3 runs 14 residues. The V gene's germline CDR1 is SGHRS and CDR2 YFSETQ. CDR3 in amino acids: CASSLRGPHYEQYF. The CDR3 coding sequence is TGCGCCAGCAGCTTGAGGGGTCCCCACTACGAGCAGTACTTC.